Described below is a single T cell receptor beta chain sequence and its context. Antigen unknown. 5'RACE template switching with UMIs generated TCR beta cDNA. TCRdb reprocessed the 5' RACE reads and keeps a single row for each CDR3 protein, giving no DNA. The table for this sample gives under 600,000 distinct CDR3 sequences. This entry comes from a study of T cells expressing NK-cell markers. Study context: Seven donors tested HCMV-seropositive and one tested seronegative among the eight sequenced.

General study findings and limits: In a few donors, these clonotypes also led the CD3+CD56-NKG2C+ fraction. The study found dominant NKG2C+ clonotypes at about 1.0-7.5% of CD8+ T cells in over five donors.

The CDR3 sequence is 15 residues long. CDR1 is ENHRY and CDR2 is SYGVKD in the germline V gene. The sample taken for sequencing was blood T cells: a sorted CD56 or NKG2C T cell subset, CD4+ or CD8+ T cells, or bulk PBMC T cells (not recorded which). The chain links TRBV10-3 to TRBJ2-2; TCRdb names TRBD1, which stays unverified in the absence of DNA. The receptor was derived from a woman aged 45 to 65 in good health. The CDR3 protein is CAISEIGGTFGELFF.